This T cell receptor beta chain was recovered during a study of radiotherapy plus CTLA-4 blockade in lung cancer. Across the study: There were objective responses in approximately 20% of patients, and roughly 33% had disease control. General study points: In blood, after radiotherapy plus ipilimumab, tumor-derived TCR clones expanded. Early blood T cell clone dynamics, with interferon-beta, were reported to best predict response.

Treatment of patients with chemo-refractory metastatic non-small-cell lung cancer consisted of focal radiation plus CTLA-4 blockade with ipilimumab. In the case of this clone: Its cognate antigen is unknown. In the same sample, other DNA sequences code for this CDR3.

This table comes from immunoSEQ multiplex PCR, and its TCRdb copy is limited to in-frame clones, with some not included. The table has 81,000 or so clones, around 83% seen once. V lost 1 base and J 6 bases, leaving 10 bases between the germline ends. Germline assignment: CDR1 SGDLS and CDR2 YYNGEE. CDR3 length equals 14 residues. Source: peripheral blood, taken from a patient treated with radiotherapy plus ipilimumab. This receptor was obtained from a human donor with non-small cell lung cancer that progressed on radiotherapy plus ipilimumab. The chain is built from TRBV9 and TRBJ1-4; the D gene is possibly TRBD1 (6 bases). DNA of the CDR3: TGTGCCAGCAGCGTAAGGGGGGTTGATGAAAAACTGTTTTTT. Amino acid sequence: CASSVRGVDEKLFF.